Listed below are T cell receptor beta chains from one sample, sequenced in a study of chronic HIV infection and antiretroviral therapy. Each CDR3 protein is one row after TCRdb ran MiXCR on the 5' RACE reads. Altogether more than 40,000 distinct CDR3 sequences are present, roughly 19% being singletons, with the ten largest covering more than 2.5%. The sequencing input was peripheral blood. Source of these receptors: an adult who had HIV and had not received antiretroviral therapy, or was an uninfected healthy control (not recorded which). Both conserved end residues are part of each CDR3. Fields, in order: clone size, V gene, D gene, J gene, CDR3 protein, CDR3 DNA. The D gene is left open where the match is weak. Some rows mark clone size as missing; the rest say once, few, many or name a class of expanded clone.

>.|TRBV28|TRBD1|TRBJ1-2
CASSLPGQGHRYTF
TGTGCCAGCAGCCTGCCGGGACAGGGGCATCGCTACACCTTC
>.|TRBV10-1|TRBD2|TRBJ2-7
CASRDSGAGYEQYF
TGCGCCAGCAGAGATAGCGGGGCCGGCTACGAGCAGTACTTC
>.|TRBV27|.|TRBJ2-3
CASSLGPGDTQYF
TGTGCCAGCAGTTTGGGACCCGGGGATACGCAGTATTTT
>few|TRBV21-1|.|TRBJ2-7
CASGKKAGPCYEQYF
TGTGCCAGCGGCAAAAAGGCAGGGCCTTGCTACGAGCAGTACTTC
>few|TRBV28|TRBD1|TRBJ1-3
CASSSPGTGVPSGNTIYF
TGTGCCAGCAGTTCCCCTGGGACAGGGGTTCCCTCTGGAAACACCATATATTTT
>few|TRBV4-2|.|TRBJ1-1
CASSPQGGLNTEAFF
TGTGCCAGCAGCCCCCAAGGGGGATTGAACACTGAAGCTTTCTTT
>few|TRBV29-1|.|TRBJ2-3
CSARPRSSLTDTQYF
TGCAGCGCCCGCCCCAGGTCGAGCTTGACAGATACGCAGTATTTT
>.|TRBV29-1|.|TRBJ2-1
CSVDRDFDNEQFF
TGCAGCGTTGATCGGGACTTTGACAATGAGCAGTTCTTC
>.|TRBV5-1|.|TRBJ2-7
CASSLEGFNEQYF
TGCGCCAGCAGCTTGGAGGGGTTTAACGAGCAGTACTTC
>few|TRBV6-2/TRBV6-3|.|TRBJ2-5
CASSYSETQYF
TGTGCCAGCAGTTACAGCGAGACCCAGTACTTC
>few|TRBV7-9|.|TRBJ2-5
CASSPFVGGYQETQYF
TGTGCCAGCAGCCCCTTCGTCGGAGGGTACCAAGAGACCCAGTACTTC
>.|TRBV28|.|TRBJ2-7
CASRPRTPRTSYEQYF
TGTGCCAGCAGACCCCGGACCCCGAGGACCTCCTACGAGCAGTACTTC
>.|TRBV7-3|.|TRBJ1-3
CASSTGGGLAGNTIYF
TGTGCCAGCAGCACCGGGGGGGGCTTGGCTGGAAACACCATATATTTT
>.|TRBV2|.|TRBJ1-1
CASSEARGRLNTEAFF
TGTGCCAGCAGTGAAGCGCGGGGCAGGTTGAACACTGAAGCTTTCTTT
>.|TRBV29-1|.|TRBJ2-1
CSVGPRLGDNEQFF
TGCAGCGTTGGGCCCAGGTTAGGGGACAATGAGCAGTTCTTC
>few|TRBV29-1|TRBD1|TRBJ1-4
CSVNPGQGGEKLFF
TGCAGCGTAAACCCGGGACAGGGGGGCGAAAAACTGTTTTTT
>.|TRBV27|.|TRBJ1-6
CASSLRAVSRSYNSPLHF
TGTGCCAGCAGTTTAAGGGCAGTCTCCCGCTCCTATAATTCACCCCTCCACTTT
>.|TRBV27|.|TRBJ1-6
CASSFSLDIGSPLHF
TGTGCCAGCAGTTTCTCCTTGGACATAGGGTCACCCCTCCACTTT
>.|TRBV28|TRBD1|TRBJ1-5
CASSRTGDYSNQPQHF
TGTGCCAGCAGCAGGACAGGGGATTATAGCAATCAGCCCCAGCATTTT
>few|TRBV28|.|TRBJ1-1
CASAGQATNTEAFF
TGTGCCAGCGCTGGGCAGGCCACGAACACTGAAGCTTTCTTT
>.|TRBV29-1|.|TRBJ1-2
CSVDSVELQIYGYTF
TGCAGCGTCGACTCCGTCGAACTCCAAATCTATGGCTACACCTTC
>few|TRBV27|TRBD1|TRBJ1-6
CASSSVSWDRLAESPLHF
TGTGCCAGCAGTTCGGTGAGCTGGGACAGGCTAGCCGAATCACCCCTCCACTTT
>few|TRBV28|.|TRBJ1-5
CASSLPTWGVGNQPQHF
TGTGCCAGCAGTTTACCCACTTGGGGGGTGGGCAATCAGCCCCAGCATTTT
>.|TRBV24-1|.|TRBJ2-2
CATGDTGELFF
TGTGCCACAGGGGACACCGGGGAGCTGTTTTTT
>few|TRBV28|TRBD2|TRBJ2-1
CASSLFGSGGLAYNEQFF
TGTGCCAGCAGTTTATTTGGTAGCGGGGGATTGGCCTACAATGAGCAGTTCTTC
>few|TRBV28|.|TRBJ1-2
CASKDIYGYTF
TGTGCCAGCAAGGACATCTACGGCTACACCTTC
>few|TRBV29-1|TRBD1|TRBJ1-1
CSVEIGTGSPEAFF
TGCAGCGTTGAAATCGGGACAGGCAGCCCTGAAGCTTTCTTT
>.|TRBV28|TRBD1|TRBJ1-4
CASWDRGPEKLFF
TGTGCCAGCTGGGACAGGGGCCCTGAAAAACTGTTTTTT
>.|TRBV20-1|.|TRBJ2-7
CSAPGTVEQYF
TGCAGTGCTCCCGGAACCGTCGAGCAGTACTTC
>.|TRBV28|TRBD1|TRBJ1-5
CASSPYGQGANNQPQHF
TGTGCCAGCAGCCCCTATGGACAGGGGGCAAACAATCAGCCCCAGCATTTT
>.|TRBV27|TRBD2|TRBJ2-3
CASSRASGTTDTQYF
TGTGCCAGCAGTCGGGCTAGCGGGACTACAGATACGCAGTATTTT
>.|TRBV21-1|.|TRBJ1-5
CASSRRGQCGQPQHF
TGTGCCAGCAGCCGCAGGGGGCAGTGTGGTCAGCCCCAGCATTTT
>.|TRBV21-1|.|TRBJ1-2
CASSKGAVVYGYTF
TGTGCCAGCAGCAAAGGAGCGGTGGTCTATGGCTACACCTTC
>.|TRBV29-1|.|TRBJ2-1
CSGGTEYNEQFF
TGCAGCGGCGGGACGGAGTACAATGAGCAGTTCTTC
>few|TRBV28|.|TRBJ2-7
CASSFGRYEQYF
TGTGCCAGCAGTTTCGGCAGATACGAGCAGTACTTC
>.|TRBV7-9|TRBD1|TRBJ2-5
CASSFRTGLETQYF
TGTGCCAGCAGCTTTCGGACAGGGCTAGAGACCCAGTACTTC
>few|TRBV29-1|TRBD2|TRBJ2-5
CSVGGLAGGETQYF
TGCAGCGTTGGAGGACTAGCGGGAGGCGAGACCCAGTACTTC
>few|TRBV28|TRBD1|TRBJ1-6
CASSFLQGAPNSPLHF
TGTGCCAGCAGTTTCCTACAGGGGGCTCCTAATTCACCCCTCCACTTT
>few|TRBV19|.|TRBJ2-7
CASSINRNYEQYF
TGTGCCAGTAGTATTAACAGAAACTACGAGCAGTACTTC
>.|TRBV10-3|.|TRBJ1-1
CAISAEVNTEAFF
TGTGCCATCAGTGCGGAAGTGAACACTGAAGCTTTCTTT
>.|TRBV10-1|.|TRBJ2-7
CASSRDGVREQYF
TGCGCCAGCAGTCGCGATGGGGTGAGGGAGCAGTACTTC
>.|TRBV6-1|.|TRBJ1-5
CASSEGGLGAQHF
TGTGCCAGCAGCGAGGGGGGGTTAGGGGCCCAGCATTTT
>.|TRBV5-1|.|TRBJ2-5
CASSLDPGQETQYF
TGCGCCAGCAGCTTGGACCCGGGGCAAGAGACCCAGTACTTC
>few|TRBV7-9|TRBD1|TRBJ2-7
CASSLADRGLNEQYF
TGTGCCAGCAGCTTAGCGGACAGGGGGCTTAACGAGCAGTACTTC